Below, one TCR beta chain is given with its context. Its antigen is still unknown. Systemic immunosuppression or a history of autoimmune disease excluded patients. This specimen comes from a study of OX40 agonist ivuxolimab in advanced cancers. Study-wide points: Expanded clones were, on average, more numerous among CD8+ T cells than CD4+. At 0.1 to 3.0 mg/kg and by week 6, CD4+ and CD8+ T cells in the blood had expanded clonally. Antigen specificity of clonally expanded peripheral T cells was not established.

Produced via immunoSEQ multiplex PCR; TCRdb's table is partial and in-frame only. The table includes tens of thousands of clones, around 80% detected once. V lost 4 bases, J lost 7 bases, and 14 bases stayed unmatched. The CDR3 totals 16 residues. Germline values: CDR1 SGDLS, CDR2 YYNGEE. This specimen was CD4+ or CD8+ T cells sorted from blood, taken in a trial of the OX40 agonist ivuxolimab. This chain links TRBV9 with TRBJ2-7, with 10 bases identical to TRBD2. The TCR originated in an adult with an advanced solid tumor such as melanoma, head and neck, liver or kidney cancer. The CDR3 sequence is CASSTEGQREGREQYF. CDR3 DNA: TGTGCCAGCAGCACAGAGGGCCAGCGGGAGGGCCGAGAGCAGTACTTC.